This T cell receptor (beta chain) was captured by sequencing in a study of blood T cell repertoires in COVID-19. The wider study: Specimens from acute and convalescent COVID-19 originated in the United States, Italy and Spain.

Method: immunoSEQ multiplex PCR; TCRdb's copy keeps in-frame clones and lacks some. The table records 200,000 to 300,000 clones, around 88% of them present only once. The CDR3 consists of 16 residues. V trimming: 4 bases; J trimming: 4 bases; junction bases outside the gene matches: 11. Germline V gives CDR1 SGHRS, CDR2 YFSETQ. J is TRBJ2-7 and V is TRBV5-1, with 10 positions matching TRBD2. The origin of this receptor is a woman aged 40 to 50 with acute COVID-19. Sequenced sample: PBMCs or T cells enriched from blood (not recorded which). The DNA of the CDR3 is TGCGCCAGCAGCCTGGGAAGCGGGAGGGCCTGGTACGAGCAGTACTTC. Residues: CASSLGSGRAWYEQYF.